This T cell receptor beta chain comes out of a study of early T cells in non-severe SARS-CoV-2 infection. About the research overall: The study sequenced bulk RNA from unsorted whole blood, with chains unpaired. Study findings and constraints: Matching with VDJdb favored anti-spike CD8 responses (missing private and CD4 specificities).

Unique molecular identifiers were attached to individual cDNA molecules. TCRdb fed the 5' RACE reads into MiXCR, producing one record per CDR3 protein. This table has tens of thousands of distinct CDR3 sequences, 14% appearing once. Regarding this clonotype: Antigen: not known.

Germline V lookup: CDR1 MDHEN, CDR2 SYDVKM. The ends were cut back, 6 bases at V and 5 bases at J, with 12 bases in the middle. The CDR3 has 13 residues. The clonotype was recovered from an adult who was a healthcare worker with PCR-confirmed SARS-CoV-2 infection or an uninfected control (not recorded which). Sequencing was performed on whole blood. The rearrangement joins TRBV28 to TRBJ2-3, with unresolved D. The CDR3 region is CASSPRQQDTQYF. As DNA, the CDR3 is TGTGCCAGCAGCCCCAGGCAGCAAGATACGCAGTATTTT.